This entry is about one TCR beta chain. The data derive from a study of blood T cell repertoires in COVID-19. The method was immunoSEQ multiplex PCR; TCRdb's version includes in-frame clones alone and lacks a portion of them. The data show approximately 250,000 clones, 85% to 90% seen once. Unmatched junction bases numbered 13, after V lost 4 bases and J lost 9 bases. From germline, CDR1 is SGHAT and CDR2 FQNNGV. The CDR3 has 17 amino acids. The sequence derives from a woman aged 25 to 39 with acute COVID-19. Sample: PBMCs or T cells enriched from blood (not recorded which). This chain uses TRBV11-2 with TRBJ2-1; TRBD2 matches at 12 bases. CDR3 region: CASSSLILAGGSGEQFF. The CDR3, as DNA: TGTGCCAGCAGCTCCTTAATCCTAGCGGGAGGGTCGGGTGAGCAGTTCTTC.